This T cell receptor beta chain was sequenced in a study of blood T cell repertoires in COVID-19. Study context: Some COVID-19 samples were acute and others convalescent; all came from the United States, Italy and Spain. Sample material is recorded as cDNA or gDNA derived from T cells, B-cell-depleted T cells, or PBMCs.

The germline V gene encodes CDR1 MNHEY and CDR2 SMNVEV (reference sequence). This CDR3 has 11 residues. V lost 7 bases to trimming and J lost 9 bases, with 10 bases between them. Generated by immunoSEQ multiplex PCR, the TCRdb table keeps only in-frame clones and is missing some. The repertoire has 250,000 to 350,000 clones, 85% to 90% of them found once; the top ten carry about 6%. This clonotype originated in a woman in her forties or fifties with COVID-19, enrolled during active disease. Input material: peripheral blood. The rearrangement links TRBV27 to TRBJ2-1; D perhaps matches TRBD2 (5 bases). In DNA, the CDR3 is TGTGCCAGCAACCACGGGGTTGAGCAGTTCTTC. As protein: CASNHGVEQFF.